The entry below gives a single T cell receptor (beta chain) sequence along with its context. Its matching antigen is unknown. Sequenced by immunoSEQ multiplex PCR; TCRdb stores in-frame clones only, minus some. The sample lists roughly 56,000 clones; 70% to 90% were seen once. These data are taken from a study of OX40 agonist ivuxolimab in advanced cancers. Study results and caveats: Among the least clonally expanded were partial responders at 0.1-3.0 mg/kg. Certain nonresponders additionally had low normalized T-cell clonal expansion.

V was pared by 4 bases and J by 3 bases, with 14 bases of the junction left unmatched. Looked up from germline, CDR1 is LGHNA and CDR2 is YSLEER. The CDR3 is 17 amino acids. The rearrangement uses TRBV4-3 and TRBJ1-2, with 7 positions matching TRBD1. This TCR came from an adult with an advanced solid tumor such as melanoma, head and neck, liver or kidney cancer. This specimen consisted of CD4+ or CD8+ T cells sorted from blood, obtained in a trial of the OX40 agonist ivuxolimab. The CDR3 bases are TGCGCCAGCAGCCGAGACAGGGTAAGGGATATGGACTATGGCTACACCTTC. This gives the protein CASSRDRVRDMDYGYTF.